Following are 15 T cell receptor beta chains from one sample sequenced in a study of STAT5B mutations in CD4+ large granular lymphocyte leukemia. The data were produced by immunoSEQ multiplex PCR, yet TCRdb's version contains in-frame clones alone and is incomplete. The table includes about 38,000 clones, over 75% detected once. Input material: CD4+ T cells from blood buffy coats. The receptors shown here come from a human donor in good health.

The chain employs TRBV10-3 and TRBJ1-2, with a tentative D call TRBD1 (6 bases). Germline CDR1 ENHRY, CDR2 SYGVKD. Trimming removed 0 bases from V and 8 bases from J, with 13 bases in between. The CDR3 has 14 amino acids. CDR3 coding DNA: TGTGCCATCAGTGAGTCTGGGGGGCAGGGAGGCTACACCTTC. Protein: CAISESGGQGGYTF.

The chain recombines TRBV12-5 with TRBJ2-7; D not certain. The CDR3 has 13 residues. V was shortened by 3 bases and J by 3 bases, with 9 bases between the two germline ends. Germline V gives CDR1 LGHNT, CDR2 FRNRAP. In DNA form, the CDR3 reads TGTGCTAGTGGTTTAGGTCAGCTCTACGAGCAGTACTTC. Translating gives CASGLGQLYEQYF.

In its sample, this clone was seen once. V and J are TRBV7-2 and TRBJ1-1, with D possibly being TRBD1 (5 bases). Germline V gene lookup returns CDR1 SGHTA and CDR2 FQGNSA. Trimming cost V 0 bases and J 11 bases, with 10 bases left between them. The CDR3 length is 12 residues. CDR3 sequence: CASSLARGRAFF. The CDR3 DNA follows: TGTGCCAGCAGCTTAGCGCGGGGACGGGCTTTCTTT.

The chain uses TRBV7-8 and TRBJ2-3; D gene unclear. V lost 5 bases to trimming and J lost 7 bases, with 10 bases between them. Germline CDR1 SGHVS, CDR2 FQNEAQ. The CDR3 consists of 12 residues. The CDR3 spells CASSLVSHTQYF. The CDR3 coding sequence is TGTGCCAGCAGCCTAGTATCCCATACGCAGTATTTT.

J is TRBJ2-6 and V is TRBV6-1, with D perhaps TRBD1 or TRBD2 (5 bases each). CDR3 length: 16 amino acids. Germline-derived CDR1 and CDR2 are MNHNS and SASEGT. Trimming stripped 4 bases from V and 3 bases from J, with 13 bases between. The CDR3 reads CASSADFGGGANVLTF. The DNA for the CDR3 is TGTGCCAGCAGTGCCGATTTTGGGGGTGGGGCCAACGTCCTGACTTTC.

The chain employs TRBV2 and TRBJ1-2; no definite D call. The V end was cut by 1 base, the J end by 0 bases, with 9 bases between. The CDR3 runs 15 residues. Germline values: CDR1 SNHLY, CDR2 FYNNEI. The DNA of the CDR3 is TGTGCCAGCAGTGAAGGCGGCCCTCCTAACTATGGCTACACCTTC. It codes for CASSEGGPPNYGYTF.

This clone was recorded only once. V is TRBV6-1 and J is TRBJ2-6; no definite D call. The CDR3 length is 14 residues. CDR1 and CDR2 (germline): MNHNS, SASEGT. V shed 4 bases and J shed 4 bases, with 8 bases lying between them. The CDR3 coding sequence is TGTGCCAGCAGTGCCGTTTCCGGGGCCAACGTCCTGACTTTC. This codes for CASSAVSGANVLTF.

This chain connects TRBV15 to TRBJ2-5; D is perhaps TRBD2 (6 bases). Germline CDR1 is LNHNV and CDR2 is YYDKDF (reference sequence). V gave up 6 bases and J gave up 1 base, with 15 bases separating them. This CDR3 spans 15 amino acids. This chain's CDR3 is CATRGTPPIQETQYF. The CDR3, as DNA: TGTGCCACCAGAGGGACTCCCCCCATCCAAGAGACCCAGTACTTC.

The CDR3 nucleotides read TGTGCCAGCAGCCCTAATACAGGGGTGGATTCACCCCTCCACTTT. Residues: CASSPNTGVDSPLHF. The chain links TRBV4-2 to TRBJ1-6; 7 bases match TRBD1. The CDR3 runs 15 residues. CDR1 and CDR2 (germline): LGHNA, YNFKEQ. V was clipped by 4 bases and J by 8 bases; unmatched bases: 8.

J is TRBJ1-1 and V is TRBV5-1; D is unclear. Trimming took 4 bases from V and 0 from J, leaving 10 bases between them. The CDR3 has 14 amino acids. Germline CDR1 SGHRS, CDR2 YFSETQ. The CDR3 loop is CASSITPVNTEAFF. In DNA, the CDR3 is TGCGCCAGCAGCATAACACCTGTGAACACTGAAGCTTTCTTT.

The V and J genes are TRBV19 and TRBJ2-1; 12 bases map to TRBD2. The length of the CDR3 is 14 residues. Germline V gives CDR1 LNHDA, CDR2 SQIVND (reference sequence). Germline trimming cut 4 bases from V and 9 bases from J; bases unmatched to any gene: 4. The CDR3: CASSKTSGSSEQFF. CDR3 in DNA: TGTGCCAGTAGTAAGACTAGCGGGAGTAGTGAGCAGTTCTTC.

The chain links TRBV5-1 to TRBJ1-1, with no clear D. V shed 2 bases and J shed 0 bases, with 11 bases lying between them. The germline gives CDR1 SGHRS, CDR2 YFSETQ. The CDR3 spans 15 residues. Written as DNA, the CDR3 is TGCGCCAGCAGCTTCAACACCCAAATGAACACTGAAGCTTTCTTT. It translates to CASSFNTQMNTEAFF.

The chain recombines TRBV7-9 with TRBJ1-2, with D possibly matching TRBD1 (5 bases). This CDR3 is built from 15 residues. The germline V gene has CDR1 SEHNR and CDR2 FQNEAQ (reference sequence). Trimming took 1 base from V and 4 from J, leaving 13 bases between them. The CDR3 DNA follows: TGTGCCAGCAGCTTAGGGGGGTCACAGGCCTATGGCTACACCTTC. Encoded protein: CASSLGGSQAYGYTF. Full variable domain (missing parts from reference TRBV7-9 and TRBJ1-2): DTGVSQNPRHKITKRGQNVTFRCDPISEHNRLYWYRQTLGQGPEFLTYFQNEAQLEKSRLLSDRFSAERPKGSFSTLEIQRTEQGDSAMYLCASSLGGSQAYGYTFGSGTRLTVV.

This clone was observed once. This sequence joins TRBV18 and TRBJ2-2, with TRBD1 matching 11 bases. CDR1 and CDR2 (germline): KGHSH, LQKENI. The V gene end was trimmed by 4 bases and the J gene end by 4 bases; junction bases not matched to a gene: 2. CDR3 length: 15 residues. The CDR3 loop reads CASSRTGGITGELFF. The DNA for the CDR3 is TGTGCCAGCTCACGGACAGGGGGCATCACCGGGGAGCTGTTTTTT.

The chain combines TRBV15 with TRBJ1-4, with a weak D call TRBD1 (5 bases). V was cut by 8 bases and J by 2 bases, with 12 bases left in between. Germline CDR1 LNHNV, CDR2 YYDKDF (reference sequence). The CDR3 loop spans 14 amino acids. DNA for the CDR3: TGTGCCACCGAATTGGGGGGGACTAATGAAAAACTGTTTTTT. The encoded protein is CATELGGTNEKLFF.